This T cell receptor (beta chain) is from a study of identifying expanded T cells in peripheral blood. General study points: Roughly 1.2 clones differed between technical replicates, versus around 15 and 18 over time. Across healthy donors, higher total template counts meant significantly greater approximately two-week count variance.

About this clone itself: Its antigen remains unidentified.

The V and J ends lost 3 bases and 10 bases, in that order; junction bases with no gene match: 6. The CDR3 runs to 13 residues. Germline V gene lookup returns CDR1 SGHDT and CDR2 YYEEEE. Some clones are missing from TCRdb's copy, which holds only in-frame ones; the method was immunoSEQ multiplex PCR. The sample carries approximately 83,000 clones, about 85% recorded once. Healthy donors had no documented immune events, such as infections, while sampled. This chain connects TRBV5-6 to TRBJ1-1; 10 positions match TRBD1. Sequenced: blood. This sequence was found in a person aged 18-70 years in good health. CDR3 sequence (DNA): TGTGCCAGCAGCTCCTGGACAGGGGGTATAGCTTTCTTT. It encodes CASSSWTGGIAFF.